These T cell receptor beta chains were read from a single sample in a study of shared clonotypes between healthy human individuals. Generated by immunoSEQ multiplex PCR, the TCRdb table keeps only in-frame clones and is missing some. The sample includes approximately 100,000 clones, around 68% of them seen just once. Sequenced: memory CD8+ T cells sorted from blood. These TCRs come from a woman in her 30s in good health. The CDR3 runs from the conserved cysteine through the conserved F or W. A D gene is named only where the DNA matches it firmly. For some rows the clone size is stated as once, few or many, or as a class when expanded; others skip it.

>TRBV6-1|TRBJ2-7|.|.
CASKFGDYEQYF
TGTGCCAGCAAATTTGGGGACTACGAGCAGTACTTC
>TRBV9|TRBJ2-1|many|TRBD2
CASSRLAGRNEQFF
TGTGCCAGCTCCAGACTAGCGGGAAGAAATGAGCAGTTCTTC
>TRBV28|TRBJ2-1|.|.
CASSEWAVTYNEQFF
TGTGCCAGCAGCGAGTGGGCGGTCACCTACAATGAGCAGTTCTTC
>TRBV7-8|TRBJ1-5|.|TRBD1
CASSSRTGTGGTQPQHF
TGTGCCAGCAGCTCGAGAACCGGGACAGGGGGGACTCAGCCCCAGCATTTT
>TRBV4-1|TRBJ2-1|.|TRBD2
CASSQGASGRNYEQFF
TGCGCCAGCAGCCAAGGGGCTAGCGGGAGGAATTATGAGCAGTTCTTC
>TRBV5-6|TRBJ2-2|.|.
CASSSDPRVTTGELFF
TGTGCCAGCAGCTCGGACCCTCGGGTGACCACCGGGGAGCTGTTTTTT
>TRBV28|TRBJ2-3|medium-sized|.
CASIKRETGGDTQYF
TGTGCCAGCATCAAACGGGAGACCGGAGGAGATACGCAGTATTTT
>TRBV6-4|TRBJ1-5|.|.
CASSGDGESQPQHF
TGTGCCAGCAGTGGGGACGGGGAGAGTCAGCCCCAGCATTTT
>TRBV7-8|TRBJ2-5|.|.
CASSLDPEETQYF
TGTGCCAGCAGCTTAGATCCAGAAGAGACCCAGTACTTC
>TRBV7-2|TRBJ2-1|.|TRBD2
CASSLQRDSYNEQFF
TGTGCCAGCAGCTTACAGCGGGATTCCTACAATGAGCAGTTCTTC
>TRBV11-2|TRBJ2-5|.|TRBD2
CASSYGGFRTQYF
TGTGCCAGCAGTTACGGGGGGTTTAGGACCCAGTACTTC
>TRBV28|TRBJ2-7|.|.
CASRFRGSYEQYF
TGTGCCAGCAGGTTCCGGGGATCCTACGAGCAGTACTTC
>TRBV11-3|TRBJ2-7|.|.
CASSPTGLGNYEQYF
TGTGCCAGCAGCCCCACCGGACTGGGGAACTACGAGCAGTACTTC
>TRBV29-1|TRBJ2-7|.|.
CSARNTGGGGYEQYF
TGCAGCGCTCGGAACACTGGGGGAGGAGGCTACGAGCAGTACTTC